The table lists the clone carrying this TCR beta chain with a few counts. What it binds is unknown. This clone may be a read error of a much larger clone one base away. TCRdb itself ran the multiplex PCR reads through MiXCR, one entry per CDR3 protein. The repertoire includes 150,000 to 200,000 distinct CDR3 sequences, roughly 30% of them detected once, and around 4.5% sits in the top ten. The length of the CDR3 is 14 residues. Per the germline V gene, CDR1 is DFQATT and CDR2 is SNEGSKA (reference sequence). These data come from a study of breast tumors, draining lymph nodes, adjacent tissues. Overall study results and limits: Compared with basal-like, luminal-like tumors shared significantly more repertoire with nontumor tissue.

The lymph nodes were axillary draining lymph nodes from breast cancer patients. This clonotype originated in a female donor with breast cancer. Some clones in this sample may be carry-over from other donors' samples. The rearrangement links TRBV20-1 to TRBJ1-3, with D maybe TRBD1 (5 bases). Sequencing input: axillary lymph node tissue. The CDR3 DNA sequence: TGCAGTGCTAGCGGGGGGTCCTCTGGAACCACCATATATTTT. Protein: CSASGGSSGTTIYF.